The next 29 T cell receptor beta chains were all read from a single sample in a study of response to subunit inactivated influenza vaccine. TCRdb reprocessed the RT-PCR reads with MiXCR, giving one entry per CDR3 protein. The profile shows about 530,000 distinct CDR3 sequences, about 12% of them singletons. The starting material was PBMCs from blood, obtained on the day of vaccination. The receptors were gathered from a middle-aged man who received an inactivated influenza vaccine.

This clonotype was detected a few times. The rearrangement links TRBV7-9 to TRBJ1-2, with TRBD1 matching over 10 bases. This CDR3 spans 13 amino acids. With 4 bases clipped from V and 8 bases from J, the junction kept 4 bases outside the gene matches. Germline lookup yields CDR1 SEHNR and CDR2 FQNEAQ (reference sequence). The CDR3 here is CASSWDRGGGYTF. The CDR3 nucleotides read TGTGCCAGCAGCTGGGACAGGGGAGGCGGCTACACCTTC.

This clonotype turned up a few times. This chain links TRBV4-1 with TRBJ1-3; unclear D gene. This CDR3 region has 15 residues. Per germline, CDR1 MGHRA and CDR2 YSYEKL. With 1 base removed from V and 0 bases from J, the gap between germline ends came to 7 bases. The CDR3 DNA sequence: TGCGCCAGCAGCCAAGGACTGATCTCTGGAAACACCATATATTTT. Translating it yields CASSQGLISGNTIYF.

The chain has TRBV18 and TRBJ2-1; D not resolved. V gave up 3 bases and J gave up 10 bases, with 10 bases separating them. In germline, CDR1 is KGHSH, CDR2 LQKENI. There are 12 residues in the CDR3. CDR3 bases: TGTGCCAGCTCACCGATCCAGCAGGAGCAGTTCTTC. The encoded protein is CASSPIQQEQFF.

Only a few counts were recorded for this clonotype. V and J are TRBV4-2 and TRBJ2-1; 8 bases agree with TRBD2. The germline CDR1 and CDR2 sequences are LGHNA and YNFKEQ. The CDR3 sequence is 15 residues long. Germline trimming cut 0 bases from V and 9 bases from J; bases unmatched to any gene: 7. CDR3 DNA sequence: TGTGCCAGCAGCCAAGATCCCGGACTAGCCGGTGAGCAGTTCTTC. Its translation is CASSQDPGLAGEQFF.

Details on this clonotype: The junction and the germline gene differ at one end; a read error may be behind it. The chain couples TRBV7-9 to TRBJ2-7; maybe TRBD1 (6 bases). Germline V gives CDR1 SEHNR, CDR2 FQNEAQ (reference sequence). The CDR3 totals 13 residues. The CDR3 is CASSQGGWSEQCF. Written as DNA, the CDR3 is TGTGCCAGCAGCCAAGGGGGATGGAGCGAGCAGTGCTTC. The full variable domain, rest sourced from reference TRBV7-9 and TRBJ2-7, is DTGVSQNPRHKITKRGQNVTFRCDPISEHNRLYWYRQTLGQGPEFLTYFQNEAQLEKSRLLSDRFSAERPKGSFSTLEIQRTEQGDSAMYLCASSQGGWSEQCFGPGTRLTVT.

This CDR3 is CASSYRGQGAKQYF. CDR3 nucleotides: TGTGCCAGCAGCTACAGGGGACAGGGGGCGAAGCAGTACTTC. V is TRBV11-3 and J is TRBJ2-7, with TRBD1 identical over 12 bases. The length of the CDR3 is 14 residues. From germline, CDR1 is SGHNT and CDR2 YENEEA. V was clipped by 4 bases and J by 8 bases; unmatched bases: 6.

The chain employs TRBV7-9 and TRBJ2-1; a possible D gene is TRBD2 (5 bases). The CDR3 runs to 13 residues. V lost 5 bases, J lost 6 bases, and 11 bases lay in between. Germline CDR1 SEHNR, CDR2 FQNEAQ (reference sequence). The CDR3 DNA sequence: TGTGCCAGCAGCCCTCGACGGGGCAATGAGCAGTTCTTC. Translated: CASSPRRGNEQFF. The variable domain in full, completed from reference TRBV7-9 and TRBJ2-1, reads DTGVSQNPRHKITKRGQNVTFRCDPISEHNRLYWYRQTLGQGPEFLTYFQNEAQLEKSRLLSDRFSAERPKGSFSTLEIQRTEQGDSAMYLCASSPRRGNEQFFGPGTRLTVL.

Only a few counts were recorded for this clonotype. The rearrangement links TRBV12-3 or TRBV12-4 to TRBJ1-1; the match to TRBD1 covers 7 bases. This CDR3 contains 13 residues. The trim removed 7 bases at V and 0 bases at J, leaving 2 bases unmatched. The CDR3 region is CASNQGVNTEAFF. DNA of the CDR3: TGTGCCAGCAACCAGGGGGTGAACACTGAAGCTTTCTTT.

In this sample, this clonotype turned up a few times. The gene calls are TRBV2 and TRBJ1-6; D call uncertain. This CDR3 is built from 13 residues. V was cut by 4 bases and J by 7 bases, with 8 bases left in between. Germline loops: CDR1 SNHLY, CDR2 FYNNEI. The CDR3 nucleotides are TGTGCCAGCAGTGCGGTTCGGAATTCACCCCTCCACTTT. Translating gives CASSAVRNSPLHF.

The V and J genes are TRBV20-1 and TRBJ2-5, with unresolved D. CDR1 is DFQATT, CDR2 SNEGSKA, per germline (reference sequence). The CDR3 has 12 residues. V was pared by 0 bases and J by 5 bases, with 7 bases between. The CDR3 bases are TGCAGTGCTAGAGATCTTCAGGAGACCCAGTACTTC. This encodes CSARDLQETQYF.

This clonotype was found a few times. The gene calls are TRBV28 and TRBJ2-7, with D uncertain. V lost 5 bases to trimming and J lost 2 bases, with 10 bases between them. The germline V gene has CDR1 MDHEN and CDR2 SYDVKM. The CDR3 covers 13 residues. The CDR3 loop reads CASSIDTAYEQYF. In nucleotides, the CDR3 is TGTGCCAGCAGTATTGACACCGCCTACGAGCAGTACTTC.

The CDR3 nucleotides read TGCAGTGCTAGCTCTAGCGGGGGCCGTTCCTACAATGAGCAGTTCTTC. Translated, it gives CSASSSGGRSYNEQFF. The genes are TRBV20-1 and TRBJ2-1; 10 nucleotides match TRBD2. The CDR3 consists of 16 residues. Germline V lookup: CDR1 DFQATT, CDR2 SNEGSKA (reference sequence). Trimming cost V 3 bases and J 1 base; bases outside gene matches: 6.

This clonotype appeared a few times. This chain links TRBV20-1 with TRBJ2-7; 11 bases are a match to TRBD2. This CDR3 has 15 residues. Trimming removed 8 bases from V and 5 bases from J; junction bases left unmatched: 14. Germline V CDR1 and CDR2: DFQATT, SNEGSKA (reference sequence). CDR3 nucleotide sequence: TGCAGTTCTATCAAGACTAGCGGGGTTCGCGACGAGCAGTACTTC. It translates to CSSIKTSGVRDEQYF.

The chain carries TRBV7-2 and TRBJ1-1; the D is unclear. The ends were cut back, 2 bases at V and 7 bases at J, with 11 bases in the middle. Looked up from germline, CDR1 is SGHTA and CDR2 is FQGNSA. The CDR3 has 13 amino acids. In DNA form, the CDR3 reads TGTGCCAGCAGCTTACAAAATGTGGGTGAAGCTTTCTTT. Amino acids: CASSLQNVGEAFF.

This chain uses TRBV19 with TRBJ2-1, with TRBD2 matching over 14 bases. Germline V gene sequence: CDR1 LNHDA, CDR2 SQIVND (reference sequence). The CDR3 has 17 amino acids. With 4 bases clipped from V and 6 bases from J, the junction kept 8 bases outside the gene matches. Written as DNA, the CDR3 is TGTGCCAGTAGTACCTACCTGACTAGCGGGAGGGCCAATGAGCAGTTCTTC. Translation gives CASSTYLTSGRANEQFF.

This clonotype was seen at least ten times. The chain combines TRBV7-9 with TRBJ1-1, with TRBD1 matching over 8 bases. Germline V gives CDR1 SEHNR, CDR2 FQNEAQ (reference sequence). J was trimmed by 2 bases and V by 5 bases; bases with no gene match: 22. The CDR3 consists of 20 residues. CDR3 DNA: TGTGCCAGCAGCAGCAAGACAGGGGTCGGCGTCTTTATTCTAAACACTGAAGCTTTCTTT. The encoded protein is CASSSKTGVGVFILNTEAFF.

The chain uses TRBV4-3 and TRBJ2-7; perhaps TRBD2 as D (7 bases). V was trimmed by 0 bases and J by 0 bases, leaving 15 bases between them. The germline V gene encodes CDR1 LGHNA and CDR2 YSLEER. This CDR3 comprises 17 residues. CDR3 DNA: TGCGCCAGCAGCCAAGAGATCGGGGGCGGGAGCTCCTACGAGCAGTACTTC. This encodes CASSQEIGGGSSYEQYF.

This clonotype has more than one count but fewer than ten. This sequence joins TRBV12-3 or TRBV12-4 and TRBJ2-2, with D possibly being TRBD1 (6 bases). CDR3 size: 15 residues. The ends were cut back, 5 bases at V and 0 bases at J, with 10 bases in the middle. The chain's CDR3 is CASSTRQANTGELFF. CDR3 in DNA: TGTGCCAGCAGTACTCGACAGGCGAACACCGGGGAGCTGTTTTTT.

The rearrangement joins TRBV12-3 or TRBV12-4 to TRBJ2-6; 7 bases are a match to TRBD2. The CDR3 is made up of 18 amino acids. V lost 4 bases to trimming and J lost 0 bases; unmatched junction nucleotides: 9. CDR3 loop: CASSSGGRVPSGANVLTF. The CDR3 DNA reads as TGTGCCAGCAGTTCGGGGGGACGGGTCCCCTCTGGGGCCAACGTCCTGACTTTC.

The V call is TRBV2, the J call TRBJ2-1; TRBD2 aligns across 11 bases. V dropped 5 bases and J dropped 9; count of bases not matched to a gene: 12. CDR1 and CDR2 from the germline V gene are SNHLY and FYNNEI. This CDR3 has 16 amino acids. The CDR3 nucleotides are TGTGCCAGCAGTATCCCCGGGCTAGCGGGAGGTGGTGAGCAGTTCTTC. It encodes CASSIPGLAGGGEQFF.

CDR3 residues: CASSQDSWTGTPSRYTF. CDR3 nucleotides: TGCGCCAGCAGCCAAGATTCCTGGACAGGAACTCCAAGCCGGTACACCTTC. The V call is TRBV4-1, the J call TRBJ1-2; 7 bases fit TRBD1. This CDR3 is 17 amino acids long. With V trimmed by 0 bases and J by 11 bases, 18 bases remained unmatched. Germline V gives CDR1 MGHRA, CDR2 YSYEKL.

The V call is TRBV10-3, the J call TRBJ2-4, with D unresolved. There are 15 residues in the CDR3. V dropped 0 bases and J dropped 6 bases, with 12 bases sitting between them. Germline CDR1 reads ENHRY; CDR2 reads SYGVKD. This CDR3 is CAISESPRLGNIQYF. Written as DNA, the CDR3 is TGTGCCATCAGTGAGTCGCCCAGGCTGGGAAACATTCAGTACTTC.

The J gene is TRBJ2-7, the V gene TRBV20-1; D is uncertain. The CDR3 consists of 11 residues. Trimming left V 1 base short and J 4 bases short, with 5 bases between. Germline lookup yields CDR1 DFQATT and CDR2 SNEGSKA (reference sequence). In DNA form, the CDR3 reads TGCAGTGCTAGAGTACAATACGAGCAGTACTTC. It translates to CSARVQYEQYF.

This clonotype has only a few counts. V gene TRBV5-1 combines with J gene TRBJ2-7; 7 nucleotides agree with TRBD2. CDR3 length: 12 residues. V gave up 7 bases and J gave up 5 bases; unmatched junction bases: 6. The germline V gene has CDR1 SGHRS and CDR2 YFSETQ. The chain's CDR3 is CASGEGGDEQYF. CDR3 nucleotide sequence: TGCGCCAGCGGGGAGGGAGGGGACGAGCAGTACTTC.

This rearrangement joins TRBV20-1 to TRBJ2-7; 13 nucleotides align to TRBD2. Germline V lookup: CDR1 DFQATT, CDR2 SNEGSKA (reference sequence). The CDR3 has 18 amino acids. V shed 0 bases, J shed 2 bases, and the junction held 10 bases outside the gene matches. The CDR3 here is CSAREGLAGRATPYEQYF. Written as DNA, the CDR3 is TGCAGTGCTAGAGAGGGACTAGCGGGGCGAGCCACACCCTACGAGCAGTACTTC.

V gene TRBV28 combines with J gene TRBJ2-1; 7 bases map to TRBD2. The CDR3 has 14 residues. V lost 11 bases to trimming and J lost 7 bases; unmatched junction nucleotides: 14. The germline V gene has CDR1 MDHEN and CDR2 SYDVKM. For the CDR3, the DNA is TGTGCCGGGGGAGCGGGATCTCCTAGGAATGAGCAGTTCTTC. Residues: CAGGAGSPRNEQFF.

The sample holds a few counts of this clonotype. The rearrangement joins TRBV29-1 to TRBJ2-3, with 7 nucleotides matching TRBD1. Germline assignment: CDR1 SQVTM and CDR2 ANQGSEA. J lost 6 bases, V lost 0 bases, and 12 bases had no gene match. The CDR3 extends over 16 amino acids. This chain's CDR3 is CSVEDPRGRGLDTQYF. The CDR3 coding sequence is TGCAGCGTTGAAGATCCGAGGGGGCGAGGATTGGATACGCAGTATTTT.

The chain has TRBV10-2 and TRBJ2-7; D could derive from TRBD1 or TRBD2 (5 bases each). V lost 1 base, J lost 2 bases, and 15 bases lay in between. CDR3 length: 16 residues. Germline CDR1 and CDR2: WSHSY and SAAADI. CDR3 nucleotide sequence: TGCGCCAGCAGTGAGTGGACCGGGACGGTGACCTACGAGCAGTACTTC. Protein sequence: CASSEWTGTVTYEQYF.

This clonotype was seen at least ten times. The chain recombines TRBV10-1 with TRBJ2-2, with D perhaps matching TRBD1 (6 bases). The length of the CDR3 is 16 residues. The germline V gene encodes CDR1 WNHNN and CDR2 SYGVQD (reference sequence). V lost 6 bases and J lost 5, with 19 bases in between. Here the CDR3 DNA reads TGCGCCAGCAGACCGGACAGTCTATCAGGGACCGGGGAGCTGTTTTTT. Residues: CASRPDSLSGTGELFF.